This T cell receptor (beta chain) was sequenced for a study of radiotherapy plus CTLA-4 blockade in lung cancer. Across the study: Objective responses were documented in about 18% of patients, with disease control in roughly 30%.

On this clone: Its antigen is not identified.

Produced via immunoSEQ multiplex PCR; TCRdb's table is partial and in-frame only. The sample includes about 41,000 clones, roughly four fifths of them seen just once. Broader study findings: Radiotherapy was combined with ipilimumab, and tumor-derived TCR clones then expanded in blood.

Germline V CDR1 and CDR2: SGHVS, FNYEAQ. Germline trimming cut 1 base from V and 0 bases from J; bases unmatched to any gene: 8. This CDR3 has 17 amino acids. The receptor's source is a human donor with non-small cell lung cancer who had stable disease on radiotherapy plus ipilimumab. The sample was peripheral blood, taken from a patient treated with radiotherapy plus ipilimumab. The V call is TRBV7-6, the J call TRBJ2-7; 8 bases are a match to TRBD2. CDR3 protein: CASSLGGAGANSYEQYF. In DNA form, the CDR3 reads TGTGCCAGCAGCTTAGGAGGAGCGGGGGCCAACTCCTACGAGCAGTACTTC.